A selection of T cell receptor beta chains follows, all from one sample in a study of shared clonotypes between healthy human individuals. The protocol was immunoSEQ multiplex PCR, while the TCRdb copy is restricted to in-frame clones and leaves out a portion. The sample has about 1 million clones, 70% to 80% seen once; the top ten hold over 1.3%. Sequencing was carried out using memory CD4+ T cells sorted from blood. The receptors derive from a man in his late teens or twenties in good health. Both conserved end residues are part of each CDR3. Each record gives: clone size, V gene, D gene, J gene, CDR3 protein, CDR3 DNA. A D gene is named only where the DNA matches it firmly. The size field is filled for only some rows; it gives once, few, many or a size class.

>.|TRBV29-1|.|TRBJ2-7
CSVGQSYEQYF
TGCAGCGTTGGCCAGTCCTACGAGCAGTACTTC
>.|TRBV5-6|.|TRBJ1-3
CASSLGAGNTIYF
TGTGCCAGCAGCTTGGGCGCTGGAAACACCATATATTTT
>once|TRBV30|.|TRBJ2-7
CAWAGSYEQYF
TGTGCCTGGGCAGGATCCTACGAGCAGTACTTC
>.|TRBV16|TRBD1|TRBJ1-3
CASSQPGQGTGNTIYF
TGTGCCAGCAGCCAACCGGGACAGGGAACTGGAAACACCATATATTTT
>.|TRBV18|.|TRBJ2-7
CASSLGGQTYEQYF
TGTGCCAGCTCCTTAGGCGGACAGACCTACGAGCAGTACTTC
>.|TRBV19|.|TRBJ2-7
CASSREQGYEQYF
TGTGCCAGTAGTAGAGAACAGGGCTACGAGCAGTACTTC
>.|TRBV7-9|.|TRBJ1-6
CASTSVGGFRSSPLHF
TGTGCCAGCACCTCCGTTGGGGGTTTTAGATCTTCACCCCTCCACTTT
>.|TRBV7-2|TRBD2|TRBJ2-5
CASRPLAGWETQYF
TGTGCCAGCAGACCTCTAGCGGGCTGGGAGACCCAGTACTTC
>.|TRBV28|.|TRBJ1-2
CASSFRGPRGYTF
TGTGCCAGCAGTTTCAGGGGCCCACGTGGCTACACCTTC
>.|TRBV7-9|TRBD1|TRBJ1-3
CASSVSGTGGNTIYF
TGTGCCAGCAGCGTCTCCGGGACAGGGGGAAACACCATATATTTT
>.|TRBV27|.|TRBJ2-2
CASTSGGTGRTGELFF
TGTGCCAGCACCTCGGGGGGGACAGGGAGGACCGGGGAGCTGTTTTTT
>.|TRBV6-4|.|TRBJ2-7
CASSEFLDGEQYF
TGTGCCAGCAGTGAATTCCTGGACGGCGAGCAGTACTTC
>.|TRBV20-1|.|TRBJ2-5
CSAHPQETQYF
TGCAGTGCTCACCCTCAAGAGACCCAGTACTTC
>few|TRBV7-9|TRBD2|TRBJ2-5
CASSSNRLAGETQYF
TGTGCCAGCAGCTCCAATCGGCTAGCGGGGGAGACCCAGTACTTC
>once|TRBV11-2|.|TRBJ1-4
CASSLAGSGKLFF
TGTGCCAGCAGCTTAGCCGGGAGCGGAAAACTGTTTTTT
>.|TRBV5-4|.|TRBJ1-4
CASSTSSSTNEKLFF
TGTGCCAGCAGTACCAGTTCTTCAACTAATGAAAAACTGTTTTTT
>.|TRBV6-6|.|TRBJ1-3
CASSGGRTISGNTIYF
TGTGCCAGCAGCGGGGGACGGACGATCTCTGGAAACACCATATATTTT
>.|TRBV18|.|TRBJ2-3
CASSPTTTDTQYF
TGTGCCAGCTCACCGACTACGACAGATACGCAGTATTTT
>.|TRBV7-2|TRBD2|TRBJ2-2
CASSPPGTRLTGELFF
TGTGCCAGCAGCCCCCCCGGGACTAGGCTGACCGGGGAGCTGTTTTTT
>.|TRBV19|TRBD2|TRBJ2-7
CASSMGGGGYEQYF
TGTGCCAGTAGTATGGGCGGCGGGGGATACGAGCAGTACTTC
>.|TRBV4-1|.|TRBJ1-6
CASSRTNDSPLHF
TGCGCCAGCAGCCGGACCAATGATTCACCCCTCCACTTT